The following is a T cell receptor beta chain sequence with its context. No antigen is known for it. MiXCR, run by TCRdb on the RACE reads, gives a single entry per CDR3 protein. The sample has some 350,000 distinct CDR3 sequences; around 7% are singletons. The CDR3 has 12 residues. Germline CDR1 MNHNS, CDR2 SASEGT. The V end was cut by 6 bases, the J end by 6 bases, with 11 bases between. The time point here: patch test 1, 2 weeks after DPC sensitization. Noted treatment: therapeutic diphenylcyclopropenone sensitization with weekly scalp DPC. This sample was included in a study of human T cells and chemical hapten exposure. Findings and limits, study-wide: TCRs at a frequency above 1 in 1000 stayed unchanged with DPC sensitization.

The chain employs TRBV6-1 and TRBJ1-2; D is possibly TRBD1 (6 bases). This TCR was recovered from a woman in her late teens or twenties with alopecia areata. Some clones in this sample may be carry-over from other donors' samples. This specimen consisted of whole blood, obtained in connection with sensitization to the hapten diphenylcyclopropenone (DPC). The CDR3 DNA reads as TGTGCCAGCAGCCGTGGACAGAATGGCTACACCTTC. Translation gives CASSRGQNGYTF.